The TCR beta chain under discussion was sequenced for a study of cytomegalovirus exposure and HLA in healthy donors. The wider study: Falling in the Caucasian-associated ancestry cluster were about 82% of under 500 genotyped donors.

Concerning this clone: As yet, its antigen is unknown.

Overall study findings and caveats: As confirmed in vitro, a few CMV-associated chains were specific for CMV antigens. In a later analysis, TCR beta V- and J-gene trimming was associated with a missense DCLRE1C variant. Cytomegalovirus status was reportedly diagnosed by the classifier with high sensitivity and specificity.

PCR amplification relied on 60 Vbeta primers (plus 13 Jbeta primers). Assay: immunoSEQ multiplex PCR; the TCRdb copy retains only in-frame clones and omits some. The profile shows about 94,000 clones, about 80% of them singletons. The CDR3 contains 16 residues. CDR1 MDHEN and CDR2 SYDVKM come from the germline V gene. The germline V and J ends were trimmed by 3 bases and 2 bases, with 15 bases remaining between them. The chain couples TRBV28 to TRBJ2-3; D may be TRBD2 (6 bases). The sequencing sample was made of PBMCs. The sequence was obtained from a male donor in good health and CMV-seronegative. The CDR3 loop reads CASSLGLQRVTDTQYF. For the CDR3, the DNA is TGTGCCAGCAGTTTGGGACTTCAAAGAGTCACAGATACGCAGTATTTT.